This T cell receptor (beta chain) appears in the sequencing data of a study of identical twins. TCRdb re-called the 5' RACE reads with MiXCR, one entry per CDR3 protein. Of 420,000 or so distinct CDR3 sequences in the sample, about a fifth were seen once. The germline V gene has CDR1 DFQATT and CDR2 SNEGSKA (reference sequence). The V end lost 7 bases, the J end lost 4 bases, and 13 bases lay between the germline ends. The CDR3 is 12 amino acids. The rearrangement links TRBV20-1 to TRBJ1-2; D unresolved. Sequenced: naive T cells sorted from blood. The TCR originated in a man aged 45-60 years in good health. The CDR3 DNA follows: TGCAGTGTTTCCGGACTCATCTATGGCTACACCTTC. Encoded protein: CSVSGLIYGYTF.